A single sample is the source of the 2 T cell receptor beta chains below, sequenced in a study of shared clonotypes between healthy human individuals. TCRdb's copy holds only in-frame clones and misses some; the assay was immunoSEQ multiplex PCR. The sample holds about 1.5 million clones; 95% to 99% are singletons and the top ten take approximately 0.45%. The sequenced sample was naive CD4+ T cells sorted from blood. The subset here: CD45RA+ positively selected. The receptor source for this set is a man aged 25 to 40 in good health.

This chain uses TRBV9 with TRBJ2-3; D perhaps matches TRBD1 (6 bases). CDR3 length: 14 amino acids. CDR1 SGDLS and CDR2 YYNGEE come from the germline V gene. V gave up 0 bases and J gave up 6 bases, with 11 bases separating them. Here the CDR3 reads CASSVVGGGDTQYF. The CDR3 nucleotides are TGTGCCAGCAGCGTAGTAGGGGGTGGCGATACGCAGTATTTT.

The gene calls are TRBV7-6 and TRBJ2-3; unclear D gene. Between the trimmed V and J ends, which lost 5 bases and 2 bases, there was a span of 11 bases. CDR1 and CDR2 from the germline V gene are SGHVS and FNYEAQ. This CDR3 spans 14 amino acids. The CDR3: CASSRRELTDTQYF. The CDR3, as DNA: TGTGCCAGCAGCCGGAGAGAGCTCACAGATACGCAGTATTTT.